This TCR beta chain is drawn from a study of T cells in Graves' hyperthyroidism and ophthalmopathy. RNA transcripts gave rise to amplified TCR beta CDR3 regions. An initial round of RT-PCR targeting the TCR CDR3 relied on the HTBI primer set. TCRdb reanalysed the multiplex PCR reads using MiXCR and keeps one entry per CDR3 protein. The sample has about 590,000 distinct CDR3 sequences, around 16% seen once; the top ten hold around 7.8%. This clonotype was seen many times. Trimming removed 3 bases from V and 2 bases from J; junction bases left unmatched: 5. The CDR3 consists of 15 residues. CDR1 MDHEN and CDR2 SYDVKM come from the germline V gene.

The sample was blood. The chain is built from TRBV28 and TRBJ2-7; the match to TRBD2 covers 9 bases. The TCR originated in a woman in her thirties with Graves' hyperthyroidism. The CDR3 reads CASSFRGRVTYEQYF. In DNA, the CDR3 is TGTGCCAGCAGTTTTCGCGGGAGGGTAACCTACGAGCAGTACTTC. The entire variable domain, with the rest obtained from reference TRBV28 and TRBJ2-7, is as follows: DVKVTQSSRYLVKRTGEKVFLECVQDMDHENMFWYRQDPGLGLRLIYFSYDVKMKEKGDIPEGYSVSREKKERFSLILESASTNQTSMYLCASSFRGRVTYEQYFGPGTRLTVT.